The clone carrying this TCR beta chain was seen once. Patients were ineligible given autoimmune disease history or systemic immunosuppression. This entry comes from a study of OX40 agonist ivuxolimab in advanced cancers. Turning to the study itself: Ivuxolimab, an agonist antibody against OX40 (CD134), was given to patients.

Method: immunoSEQ multiplex PCR; TCRdb's copy keeps in-frame clones and lacks some. The sample gives 60,000 or so clones, 85% to 90% of which show up once; about 5% is in the top ten. The CDR3 length is 14 residues. The J segment lost 7 bases and the V segment lost 0 bases, leaving 3 bases of the junction unmatched. Germline V gives CDR1 SGHRS, CDR2 YFSETQ. This TCR derives from an adult with an advanced solid tumor such as melanoma, head and neck, liver or kidney cancer. The V and J genes are TRBV5-1 and TRBJ1-2, with 10 bases identical to TRBD1. The material was CD4+ or CD8+ T cells sorted from blood, obtained in a trial of the OX40 agonist ivuxolimab. In DNA form, the CDR3 reads TGCGCCAGCAGCTTGGAGGGACAGGGGAGTGGCTACACCTTC. Translating it yields CASSLEGQGSGYTF.